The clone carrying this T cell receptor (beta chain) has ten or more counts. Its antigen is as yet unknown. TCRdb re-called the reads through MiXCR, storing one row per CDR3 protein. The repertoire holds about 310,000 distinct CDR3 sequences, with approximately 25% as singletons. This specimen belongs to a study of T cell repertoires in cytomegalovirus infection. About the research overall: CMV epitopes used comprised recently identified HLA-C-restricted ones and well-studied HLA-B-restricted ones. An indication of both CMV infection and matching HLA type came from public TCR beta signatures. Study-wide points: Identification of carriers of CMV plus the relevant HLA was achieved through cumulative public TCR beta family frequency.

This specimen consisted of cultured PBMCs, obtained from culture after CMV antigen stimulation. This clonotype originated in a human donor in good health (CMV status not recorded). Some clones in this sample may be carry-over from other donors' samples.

The CDR3 DNA reads as TGTGCCAGCAGCGAGGCTTGGCGGTCCGGGGGGGAGACCCAGTACTTC. It translates to CASSEAWRSGGETQYF. The chain recombines TRBV7-2 with TRBJ2-5, with 7 positions matching TRBD2. V trimming: 5 bases; J trimming: 5 bases; junction bases outside the gene matches: 14. Germline CDR1 SGHTA, CDR2 FQGNSA. The CDR3 has 16 residues.